Listed below are T cell receptor beta chains from one sample, sequenced in a study of T cell responses to AZD1222 COVID-19 vaccine. Libraries were prepared by immunoSEQ multiplex PCR; TCRdb keeps only in-frame clonotypes and omits some of them. Counted here are approximately 140,000 clones, more than 85% occurring once; the ten biggest clones make up over 4%. This sample comprised peripheral blood, obtained 28 days after the second AZD1222 dose. Every receptor here comes from an adult who received the AZD1222 COVID-19 vaccine. CDR3s include the opening cysteine and the closing phenylalanine or tryptophan. Fields, in order: clone size, J gene, CDR3 length, D gene, V gene, CDR3 DNA, CDR3 protein. D genes are given only for firm matches. Size is stated for part of the rows, as once, few or many counts, or as a class when the clone is expanded.

size: NA; J: TRBJ1-2; length: 15; D: NA; V: TRBV5-1; DNA: TGCGCCAGCAGCCCCCAGGCAGGTGGGGACTATGGCTACACCTTC; CDR3: CASSPQAGGDYGYTF
size: once; J: TRBJ1-5; length: 16; D: NA; V: TRBV6-1; DNA: TGTGCCAGCAGTGATCTCTGGACAGCTTACAATCAGCCCCAGCATTTT; CDR3: CASSDLWTAYNQPQHF
size: NA; J: TRBJ2-5; length: 21; D: TRBD2; V: TRBV4-3; DNA: TGCGCCAGCAGCCAAGATCGGGCTAGCGGGGGGGCAAAGTCCAGAAAAGAGACCCAGTACTTC; CDR3: CASSQDRASGGAKSRKETQYF
size: NA; J: TRBJ1-2; length: 12; D: NA; V: TRBV15; DNA: TGTGCCACCGGGGCGCGGAACTATGGCTACACCTTC; CDR3: CATGARNYGYTF
size: NA; J: TRBJ1-5; length: 15; D: NA; V: TRBV12-5; DNA: TGTGCTAGTGGTTTGGTGAGGGAACGCCCTCCGCCCCAGCATTTT; CDR3: CASGLVRERPPPQHF
size: NA; J: TRBJ1-1; length: 12; D: NA; V: TRBV12-3/TRBV12-4; DNA: TGTGCCAGCAGCTTCGGTGGGACTGAAGCTTTCTTT; CDR3: CASSFGGTEAFF
size: NA; J: TRBJ2-7; length: 13; D: NA; V: TRBV7-3; DNA: TGTGCCAGCAGCTTATTCGATAGCGGTGAGCAGTACTTC; CDR3: CASSLFDSGEQYF
size: NA; J: TRBJ1-2; length: 18; D: TRBD1; V: TRBV7-2; DNA: TGTGCCAGCAGCTTAGTAGGCAGCGGGACAGGGGGCAGCTATGGCTACACCTTC; CDR3: CASSLVGSGTGGSYGYTF
size: NA; J: TRBJ1-5; length: 14; D: TRBD1; V: TRBV6-5; DNA: TGTGCCAGCGCCGACAGGGAGACGCGTCAGCCCCAGCATTTT; CDR3: CASADRETRQPQHF
size: NA; J: TRBJ1-1; length: 16; D: TRBD1; V: TRBV27; DNA: TGTGCCAGCAGTCCCGGGACAGGGGCAAGGGACACTGAAGCTTTCTTT; CDR3: CASSPGTGARDTEAFF
size: NA; J: TRBJ1-5; length: 13; D: NA; V: TRBV7-6; DNA: TGTGCCAGCAGCTTAAAGTTAGGTCAGCCCCAGCATTTT; CDR3: CASSLKLGQPQHF
size: NA; J: TRBJ1-2; length: 13; D: NA; V: TRBV18; DNA: TGTGCCAGCTCACCGGAGGTAAACTATGGCTACACCTTC; CDR3: CASSPEVNYGYTF
size: NA; J: TRBJ2-7; length: 13; D: TRBD2; V: TRBV7-2; DNA: TGTGCCAGCAGTGCGCGGGAGGTCTACGAGCAGTACTTC; CDR3: CASSAREVYEQYF
size: NA; J: TRBJ2-1; length: 15; D: NA; V: TRBV2; DNA: TGTGCCAGCAGGGTCAGGGGACGGCCCTACAATGAGCAGTTCTTC; CDR3: CASRVRGRPYNEQFF
size: NA; J: TRBJ1-2; length: 13; D: NA; V: TRBV15; DNA: TGTGCCACCCGCCGGGGGGCTGGTTATGGCTACACCTTC; CDR3: CATRRGAGYGYTF
size: NA; J: TRBJ2-5; length: 13; D: NA; V: TRBV7-7; DNA: TGTGCTAGCAGCCCCAGACTCGAAGAGACCCAGTACTTC; CDR3: CASSPRLEETQYF
size: NA; J: TRBJ1-1; length: 16; D: TRBD1; V: TRBV3-1/TRBV3-2; DNA: TGTGCCAGCAGCTTTACTTACGGACAGGGGAACACTGAAGCTTTCTTT; CDR3: CASSFTYGQGNTEAFF
size: NA; J: TRBJ1-6; length: 14; D: NA; V: TRBV11-2; DNA: TGTGCCAGCAGCTGGGGCAGATCTAATTCACCCCTCCACTTT; CDR3: CASSWGRSNSPLHF
size: NA; J: TRBJ1-2; length: 14; D: TRBD1; V: TRBV13; DNA: TGTGCCAGCAGCCCAGGACAGGGCCATGAAGGCTACACCTTC; CDR3: CASSPGQGHEGYTF
size: NA; J: TRBJ1-2; length: 13; D: TRBD1; V: TRBV19; DNA: TGTGCCAGTATGGCGGACAGGGGGTATGGCTACACCTTC; CDR3: CASMADRGYGYTF
size: NA; J: TRBJ1-1; length: 12; D: TRBD1; V: TRBV6-2/TRBV6-3; DNA: TGTGCCAGCAGCCTACAGGGGGAGAGGGCTTTCTTT; CDR3: CASSLQGERAFF
size: NA; J: TRBJ2-7; length: 16; D: TRBD1; V: TRBV7-9; DNA: TGTGCCAGCAGCTCCTCACTCCGGGACAGGGACTACGAGCAGTACTTC; CDR3: CASSSSLRDRDYEQYF
size: NA; J: TRBJ1-2; length: 15; D: NA; V: TRBV3-1/TRBV3-2; DNA: TGTGCCAGCAGCCAAGAGATTAGCATGCACTATGGCTACACCTTC; CDR3: CASSQEISMHYGYTF
size: NA; J: TRBJ1-3; length: 14; D: NA; V: TRBV10-3; DNA: TGTGCCATCAGCCCGGCCATCTCTGGAAACACCATATATTTT; CDR3: CAISPAISGNTIYF
size: NA; J: TRBJ2-3; length: 13; D: NA; V: TRBV4-3; DNA: TGCGCCAGCAGCAGGGACCGGAGGGATACGCAGTATTTT; CDR3: CASSRDRRDTQYF
size: NA; J: TRBJ2-5; length: 15; D: TRBD2; V: TRBV7-2; DNA: TGTGCCAGCAGGATCCGGGGGGGCGAGAGTGAGACCCAGTACTTC; CDR3: CASRIRGGESETQYF
size: NA; J: TRBJ1-1; length: 14; D: NA; V: TRBV19; DNA: TGTGCCAGTAGTATTTCCGGGGGCCGGGGTGAAGCTTTCTTT; CDR3: CASSISGGRGEAFF
size: NA; J: TRBJ1-3; length: 14; D: NA; V: TRBV27; DNA: TGTGCCAGCAGTCCCCAAACCTCTGGAAACACCATATATTTT; CDR3: CASSPQTSGNTIYF
size: NA; J: TRBJ1-1; length: 14; D: NA; V: TRBV7-9; DNA: TGTGCCAGCAGCTTAACGGGGGGTGGCACTGAAGCTTTCTTT; CDR3: CASSLTGGGTEAFF
size: NA; J: TRBJ2-3; length: 16; D: NA; V: TRBV5-4; DNA: TGTGCCAGCAGCCTGGGGCAGCGCCGAAACGCAGATACGCAGTATTTT; CDR3: CASSLGQRRNADTQYF
size: NA; J: TRBJ1-6; length: 18; D: TRBD1; V: TRBV4-3; DNA: TGCGCCAGCAGCCAAGATTCCGGGACAGGGGCGGATAATTCACCCCTCCACTTT; CDR3: CASSQDSGTGADNSPLHF
size: NA; J: TRBJ1-1; length: 15; D: NA; V: TRBV5-1; DNA: TGCGCCAGCAGCGTAATACAGGGCCAGAACACTGAAGCTTTCTTT; CDR3: CASSVIQGQNTEAFF
size: NA; J: TRBJ1-5; length: 11; D: NA; V: TRBV2; DNA: TGTGCCAGCAGTTTGGGGGGACCCCAGCATTTT; CDR3: CASSLGGPQHF
size: NA; J: TRBJ2-7; length: 16; D: NA; V: TRBV3-1/TRBV3-2; DNA: TGTGCCAGCAGCCAAGATCTGGGGGCGGACTCCTACGAGCAGTACTTC; CDR3: CASSQDLGADSYEQYF
size: NA; J: TRBJ2-3; length: 12; D: NA; V: TRBV24-1; DNA: TGTGCCACCAGTGATTCAGGCGATACGCAGTATTTT; CDR3: CATSDSGDTQYF
size: NA; J: TRBJ1-6; length: 16; D: NA; V: TRBV6-1; DNA: TGTGCCAGCAGTGAAGCTATAGGGATTCCCAATTCACCCCTCCACTTT; CDR3: CASSEAIGIPNSPLHF
size: NA; J: TRBJ1-1; length: 14; D: NA; V: TRBV7-9; DNA: TGTGCCAGCAGCTCGGGACAACCGAACACTGAAGCTTTCTTT; CDR3: CASSSGQPNTEAFF
size: NA; J: TRBJ1-1; length: 13; D: NA; V: TRBV19; DNA: TGTGCCAGTAGCAACAGGGTGAACACTGAAGCTTTCTTT; CDR3: CASSNRVNTEAFF
size: NA; J: TRBJ2-1; length: 14; D: NA; V: TRBV3-1/TRBV3-2; DNA: TGTGCCAGCAGCCAAGGTTTTTCGGCCTCGGAGCAGTTCTTC; CDR3: CASSQGFSASEQFF
size: NA; J: TRBJ2-1; length: 17; D: TRBD2; V: TRBV10-1; DNA: TGCGCCAGCAGACTAGCGGGAGATATGCAGGGTTACAATGAGCAGTTCTTC; CDR3: CASRLAGDMQGYNEQFF
size: NA; J: TRBJ2-7; length: 16; D: NA; V: TRBV3-1/TRBV3-2; DNA: TGTGCCAGCAGCCAAGATATCTTCAGGATCCCCTACGAGCAGTACTTC; CDR3: CASSQDIFRIPYEQYF
size: once; J: TRBJ1-4; length: 12; D: NA; V: TRBV28; DNA: TGTGCCAGCAGAGGGAGCGGGGCGCAACTGTTTTTT; CDR3: CASRGSGAQLFF
size: NA; J: TRBJ2-7; length: 17; D: TRBD1; V: TRBV28; DNA: TGTGCCAGCAGTTCTAACCAAGGACAGGGGAGTTCCTACGAGCAGTACTTC; CDR3: CASSSNQGQGSSYEQYF
size: NA; J: TRBJ2-7; length: 12; D: NA; V: TRBV7-9; DNA: TGTGCCAGCAGCCTTCCGGTGGACGAGCAGTACTTC; CDR3: CASSLPVDEQYF
size: few; J: TRBJ2-2; length: 17; D: NA; V: TRBV3-1/TRBV3-2; DNA: TGTGCCAGCAGCCCTATGGGGTCCCTTGGGTATGACGGGGAGCTGTTTTTT; CDR3: CASSPMGSLGYDGELFF
size: NA; J: TRBJ2-1; length: 14; D: TRBD1; V: TRBV2; DNA: TGTGCCAGCAGCAGACAGGGGTCGTACAATGAGCAGTTCTTC; CDR3: CASSRQGSYNEQFF
size: NA; J: TRBJ1-5; length: 14; D: TRBD1; V: TRBV28; DNA: TGTGCCAGCAGGGACAGGGTGATAGGGCAGCCCCAGCATTTT; CDR3: CASRDRVIGQPQHF
size: NA; J: TRBJ2-3; length: 16; D: TRBD1; V: TRBV7-6; DNA: TGTGCCAGCAGCTTGGGGACAGGGGATACCACAGATACGCAGTATTTT; CDR3: CASSLGTGDTTDTQYF
size: NA; J: TRBJ1-5; length: 14; D: NA; V: TRBV7-9; DNA: TGTGCCAGCAGCCCCGGGAGGAGCAATCAGCCCCAGCATTTT; CDR3: CASSPGRSNQPQHF
size: NA; J: TRBJ2-7; length: 13; D: NA; V: TRBV18; DNA: TGTGCCAGCTCACCAGCGTCGGCCTACGAGCAGTACTTC; CDR3: CASSPASAYEQYF
size: NA; J: TRBJ1-5; length: 13; D: NA; V: TRBV12-3/TRBV12-4; DNA: TGTGCCAGCACGGGGCCAGCGAATCAGCCCCAGCATTTT; CDR3: CASTGPANQPQHF
size: NA; J: TRBJ1-6; length: 18; D: NA; V: TRBV7-2; DNA: TGTGCCAGCAGCTTATATTTAAGTCGAAGCCTAGATAATTCACCCCTCCACTTT; CDR3: CASSLYLSRSLDNSPLHF
size: NA; J: TRBJ1-2; length: 13; D: NA; V: TRBV6-1; DNA: TGTGCCAGCAGTGATAGGGGGGACTATGGCTACACCTTC; CDR3: CASSDRGDYGYTF
size: NA; J: TRBJ1-2; length: 13; D: TRBD1; V: TRBV2; DNA: TGTGCCAGCAGTACAGGGGTCACCTATGGCTACACCTTC; CDR3: CASSTGVTYGYTF
size: NA; J: TRBJ1-2; length: 15; D: NA; V: TRBV7-2; DNA: TGTGCCAGCAGCCCGCTAGAAAGGAGGGACTATGGCTACACCTTC; CDR3: CASSPLERRDYGYTF